A single sample gave rise to the 3 T cell receptor beta chains below, sequenced in a study of CD8 T cells in Susac syndrome. RNA in amounts of roughly 0.5 to 1 ug was reverse transcribed with random hexamers. MiXCR was run by TCRdb on the immunoSEQ multiplex PCR reads, yielding one entry per CDR3 protein. The sample lists about 440,000 distinct CDR3 sequences, approximately 85% seen once, with 0.12% in the top ten. Sequenced: CD8+ T cells from PBMCs. The receptors derive from a human donor with multiple sclerosis.

The chain employs TRBV6-5 and TRBJ2-3, with 15 bases matching TRBD2. The junction had 6 bases not matched to a gene; V was cut back by 2 bases and J by 3 bases. CDR1 and CDR2 (germline): MNHEY, SVGAGI. This CDR3 is built from 18 residues. The CDR3 protein is CASSYPDGTSGRTDTQYF. Here the CDR3 DNA reads TGTGCCAGCAGTTACCCGGACGGGACTAGCGGGAGGACAGATACGCAGTATTTT.

The chain has TRBV27 and TRBJ2-7; D unresolved. Germline-derived CDR1 and CDR2 are MNHEY and SMNVEV (reference sequence). V was clipped by 4 bases and J by 3 bases, with 16 bases between them. This CDR3 is 15 amino acids long. The CDR3 here is CASSSFGRRGYEQYF. DNA for the CDR3: TGTGCCAGCAGTTCATTTGGGCGGCGTGGCTACGAGCAGTACTTC.

This clonotype was counted only a few times. This chain connects TRBV4-1 to TRBJ2-7; TRBD2 agrees at 10 bases. The J segment lost 5 bases and the V segment lost 1 base, leaving 14 bases of the junction unmatched. CDR3 size: 18 residues. Germline assignment: CDR1 MGHRA and CDR2 YSYEKL. CDR3 DNA sequence: TGCGCCAGCAGCCAAGTAGGGTATTGGCCTAGCGGGAGAGACGAGCAGTACTTC. It translates to CASSQVGYWPSGRDEQYF.